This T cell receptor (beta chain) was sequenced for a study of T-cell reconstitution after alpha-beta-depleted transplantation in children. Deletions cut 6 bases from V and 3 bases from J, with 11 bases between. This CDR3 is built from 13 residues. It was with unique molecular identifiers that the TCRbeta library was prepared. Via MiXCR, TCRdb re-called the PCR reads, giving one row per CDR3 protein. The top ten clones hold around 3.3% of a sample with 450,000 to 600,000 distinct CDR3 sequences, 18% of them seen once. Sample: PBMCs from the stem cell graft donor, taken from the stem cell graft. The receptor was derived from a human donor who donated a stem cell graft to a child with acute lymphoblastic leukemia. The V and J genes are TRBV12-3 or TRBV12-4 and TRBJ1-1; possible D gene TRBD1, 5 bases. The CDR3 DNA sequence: TGTGCCAGCAGAGGGGTTTCACACACTGAAGCTTTCTTT. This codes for CASRGVSHTEAFF.